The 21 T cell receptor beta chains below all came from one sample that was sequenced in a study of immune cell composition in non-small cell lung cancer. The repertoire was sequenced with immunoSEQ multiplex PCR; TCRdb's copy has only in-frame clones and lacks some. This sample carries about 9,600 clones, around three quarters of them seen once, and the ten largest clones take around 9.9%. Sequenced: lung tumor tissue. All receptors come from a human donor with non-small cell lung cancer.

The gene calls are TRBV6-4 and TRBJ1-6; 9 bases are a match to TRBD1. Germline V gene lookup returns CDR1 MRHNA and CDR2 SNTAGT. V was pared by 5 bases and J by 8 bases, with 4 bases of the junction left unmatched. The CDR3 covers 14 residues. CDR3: CASSPTGGDSPLHF. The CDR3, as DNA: TGTGCCAGCAGTCCGACAGGGGGGGATTCACCCCTCCACTTT.

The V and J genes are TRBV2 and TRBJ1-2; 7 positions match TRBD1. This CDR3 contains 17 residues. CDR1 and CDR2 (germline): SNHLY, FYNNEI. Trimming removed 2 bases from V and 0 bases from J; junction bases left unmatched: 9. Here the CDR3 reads CASSERGGDSPNYGYTF. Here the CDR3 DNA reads TGTGCCAGCAGTGAAAGAGGGGGCGATTCTCCTAACTATGGCTACACCTTC.

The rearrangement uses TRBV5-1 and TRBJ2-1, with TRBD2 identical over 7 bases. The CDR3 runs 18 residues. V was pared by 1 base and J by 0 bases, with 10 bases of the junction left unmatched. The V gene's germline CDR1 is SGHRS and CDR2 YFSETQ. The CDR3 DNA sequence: TGCGCCAGCAGCTTGAGGCCCGTGGGCGGGAGCTCCTACAATGAGCAGTTCTTC. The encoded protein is CASSLRPVGGSSYNEQFF.

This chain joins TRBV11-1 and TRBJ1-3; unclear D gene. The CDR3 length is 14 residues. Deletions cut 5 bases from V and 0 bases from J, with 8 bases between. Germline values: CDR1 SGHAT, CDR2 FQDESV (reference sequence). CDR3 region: CASSHGLSGNTIYF. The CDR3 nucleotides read TGTGCCAGCAGCCACGGACTCTCTGGAAACACCATATATTTT.

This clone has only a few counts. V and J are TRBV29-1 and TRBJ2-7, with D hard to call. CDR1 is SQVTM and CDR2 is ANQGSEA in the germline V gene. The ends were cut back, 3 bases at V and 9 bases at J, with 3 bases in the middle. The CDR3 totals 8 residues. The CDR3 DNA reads TGCAGCGTTGACGGGCAGTACTTC. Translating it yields CSVDGQYF.

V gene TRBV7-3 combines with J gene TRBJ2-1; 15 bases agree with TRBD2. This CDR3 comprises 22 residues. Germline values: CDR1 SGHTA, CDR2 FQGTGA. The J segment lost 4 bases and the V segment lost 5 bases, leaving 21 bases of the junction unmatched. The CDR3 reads CASSPLLRTSGGVPQTYNEQFF. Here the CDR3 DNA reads TGTGCCAGCAGCCCCCTACTCCGGACTAGCGGGGGGGTACCTCAAACATACAATGAGCAGTTCTTC.

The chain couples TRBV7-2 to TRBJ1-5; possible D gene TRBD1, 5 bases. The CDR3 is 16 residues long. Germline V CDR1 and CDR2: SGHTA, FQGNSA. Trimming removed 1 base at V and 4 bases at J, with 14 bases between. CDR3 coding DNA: TGTGCCAGCAGCTTAGATCAGGGATTACGAAATCAGCCCCAGCATTTT. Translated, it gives CASSLDQGLRNQPQHF.

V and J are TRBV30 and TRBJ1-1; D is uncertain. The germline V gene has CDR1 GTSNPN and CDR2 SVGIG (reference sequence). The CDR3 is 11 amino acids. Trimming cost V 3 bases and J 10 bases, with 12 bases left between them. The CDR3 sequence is CAWRKGLSAFF. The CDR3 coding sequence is TGTGCCTGGAGGAAAGGCCTTTCAGCTTTCTTT.

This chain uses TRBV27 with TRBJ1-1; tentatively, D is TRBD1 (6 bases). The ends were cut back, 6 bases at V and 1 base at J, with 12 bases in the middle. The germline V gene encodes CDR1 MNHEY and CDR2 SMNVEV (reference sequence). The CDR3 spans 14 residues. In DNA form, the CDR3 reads TGTGCCAGCAGCGGGACATCCTGGAACACTGAAGCTTTCTTT. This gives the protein CASSGTSWNTEAFF.

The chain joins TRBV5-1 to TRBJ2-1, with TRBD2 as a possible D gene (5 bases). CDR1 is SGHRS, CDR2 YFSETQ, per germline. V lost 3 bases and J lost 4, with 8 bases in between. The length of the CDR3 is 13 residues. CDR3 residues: CASSYRGYNEQFF. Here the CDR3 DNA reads TGCGCCAGCAGCTATCGGGGATACAATGAGCAGTTCTTC.

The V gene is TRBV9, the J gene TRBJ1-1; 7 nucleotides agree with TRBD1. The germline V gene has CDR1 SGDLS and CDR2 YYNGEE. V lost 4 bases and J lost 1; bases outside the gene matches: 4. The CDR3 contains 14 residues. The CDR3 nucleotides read TGTGCCAGCAGCATAGGGGGCACGAACACTGAAGCTTTCTTT. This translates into CASSIGGTNTEAFF.

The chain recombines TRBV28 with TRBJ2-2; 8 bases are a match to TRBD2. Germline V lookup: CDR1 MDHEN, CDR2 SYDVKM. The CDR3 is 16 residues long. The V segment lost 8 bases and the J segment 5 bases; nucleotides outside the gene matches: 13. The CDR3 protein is CASGLLGGAKTGELFF. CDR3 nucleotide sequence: TGTGCCAGCGGCCTTCTCGGGGGGGCCAAAACCGGGGAGCTGTTTTTT. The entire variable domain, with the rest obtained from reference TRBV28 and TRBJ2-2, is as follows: DVKVTQSSRYLVKRTGEKVFLECVQDMDHENMFWYRQDPGLGLRLIYFSYDVKMKEKGDIPEGYSVSREKKERFSLILESASTNQTSMYLCASGLLGGAKTGELFFGEGSRLTVL.

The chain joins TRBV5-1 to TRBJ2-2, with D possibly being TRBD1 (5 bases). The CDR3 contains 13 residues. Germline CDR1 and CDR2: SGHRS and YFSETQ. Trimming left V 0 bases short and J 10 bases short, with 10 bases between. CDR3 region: CASSLAWGAELFF. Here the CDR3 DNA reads TGCGCCAGCAGCTTGGCTTGGGGCGCGGAGCTGTTTTTT.

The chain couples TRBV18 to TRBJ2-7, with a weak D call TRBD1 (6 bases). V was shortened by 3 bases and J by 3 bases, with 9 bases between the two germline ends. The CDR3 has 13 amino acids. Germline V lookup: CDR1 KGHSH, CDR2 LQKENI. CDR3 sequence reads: CASSPQGGYEQYF. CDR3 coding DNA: TGTGCCAGCTCACCCCAAGGGGGCTACGAGCAGTACTTC.

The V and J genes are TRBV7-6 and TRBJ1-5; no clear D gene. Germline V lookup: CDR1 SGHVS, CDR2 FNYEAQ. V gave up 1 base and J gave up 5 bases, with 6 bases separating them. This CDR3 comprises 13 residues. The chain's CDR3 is CASSLGQHQPQHF. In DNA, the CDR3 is TGTGCCAGCAGCTTAGGTCAACATCAGCCCCAGCATTTT.

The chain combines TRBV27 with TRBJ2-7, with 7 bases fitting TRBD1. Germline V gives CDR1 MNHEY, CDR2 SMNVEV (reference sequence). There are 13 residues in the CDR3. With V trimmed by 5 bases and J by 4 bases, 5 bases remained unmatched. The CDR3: CASSRTGKYEQYF. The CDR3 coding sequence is TGTGCCAGCAGTAGGACAGGTAAATACGAGCAGTACTTC.

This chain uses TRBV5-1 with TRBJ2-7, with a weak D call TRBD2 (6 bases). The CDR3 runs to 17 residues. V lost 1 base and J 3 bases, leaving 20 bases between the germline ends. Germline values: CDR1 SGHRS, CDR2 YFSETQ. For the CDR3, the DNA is TGCGCCAGCAGCTTGCCCCGTACGGGGGACTGGTTCTACGAGCAGTACTTC. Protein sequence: CASSLPRTGDWFYEQYF.

CDR3 amino acids: CASSLVAGSDEQYF. CDR3 DNA: TGCGCCAGCAGCTTGGTGGCAGGGAGCGACGAGCAGTACTTC. This rearrangement joins TRBV5-1 to TRBJ2-7; D tentatively reads TRBD1 or TRBD2 (5 bases each). The CDR3 is 14 residues long. The germline V gene has CDR1 SGHRS and CDR2 YFSETQ. V was shortened by 0 bases and J by 5 bases, with 12 bases between the two germline ends. Full variable domain (outside the CDR3, taken from reference TRBV5-1 and TRBJ2-7): KAGVTQTPRYLIKTRGQQVTLSCSPISGHRSVSWYQQTPGQGLQFLFEYFSETQRNKGNFPGRFSGRQFSNSRSEMNVSTLELGDSALYLCASSLVAGSDEQYFGPGTRLTVT.

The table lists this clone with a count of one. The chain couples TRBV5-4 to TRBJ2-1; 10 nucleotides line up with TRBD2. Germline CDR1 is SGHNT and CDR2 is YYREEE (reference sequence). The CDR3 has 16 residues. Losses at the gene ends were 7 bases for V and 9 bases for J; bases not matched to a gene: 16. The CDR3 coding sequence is TGTGCCAGCGGAATTCTTATAGCGGGAGGAGGGGGTGAGCAGTTCTTC. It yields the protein CASGILIAGGGGEQFF.

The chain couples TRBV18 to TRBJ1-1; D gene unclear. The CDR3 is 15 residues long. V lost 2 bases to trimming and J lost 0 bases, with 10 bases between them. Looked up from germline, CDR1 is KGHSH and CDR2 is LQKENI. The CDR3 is CASSPIPAVNTEAFF. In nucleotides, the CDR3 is TGTGCCAGCTCACCAATCCCAGCGGTGAACACTGAAGCTTTCTTT.

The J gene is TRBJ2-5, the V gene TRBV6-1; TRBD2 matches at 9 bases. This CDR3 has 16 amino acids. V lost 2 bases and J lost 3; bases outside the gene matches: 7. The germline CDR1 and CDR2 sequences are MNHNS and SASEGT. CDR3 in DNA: TGTGCCAGCAGTGAAAAAAGGACTAGCGTAAAAGAGACCCAGTACTTC. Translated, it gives CASSEKRTSVKETQYF.